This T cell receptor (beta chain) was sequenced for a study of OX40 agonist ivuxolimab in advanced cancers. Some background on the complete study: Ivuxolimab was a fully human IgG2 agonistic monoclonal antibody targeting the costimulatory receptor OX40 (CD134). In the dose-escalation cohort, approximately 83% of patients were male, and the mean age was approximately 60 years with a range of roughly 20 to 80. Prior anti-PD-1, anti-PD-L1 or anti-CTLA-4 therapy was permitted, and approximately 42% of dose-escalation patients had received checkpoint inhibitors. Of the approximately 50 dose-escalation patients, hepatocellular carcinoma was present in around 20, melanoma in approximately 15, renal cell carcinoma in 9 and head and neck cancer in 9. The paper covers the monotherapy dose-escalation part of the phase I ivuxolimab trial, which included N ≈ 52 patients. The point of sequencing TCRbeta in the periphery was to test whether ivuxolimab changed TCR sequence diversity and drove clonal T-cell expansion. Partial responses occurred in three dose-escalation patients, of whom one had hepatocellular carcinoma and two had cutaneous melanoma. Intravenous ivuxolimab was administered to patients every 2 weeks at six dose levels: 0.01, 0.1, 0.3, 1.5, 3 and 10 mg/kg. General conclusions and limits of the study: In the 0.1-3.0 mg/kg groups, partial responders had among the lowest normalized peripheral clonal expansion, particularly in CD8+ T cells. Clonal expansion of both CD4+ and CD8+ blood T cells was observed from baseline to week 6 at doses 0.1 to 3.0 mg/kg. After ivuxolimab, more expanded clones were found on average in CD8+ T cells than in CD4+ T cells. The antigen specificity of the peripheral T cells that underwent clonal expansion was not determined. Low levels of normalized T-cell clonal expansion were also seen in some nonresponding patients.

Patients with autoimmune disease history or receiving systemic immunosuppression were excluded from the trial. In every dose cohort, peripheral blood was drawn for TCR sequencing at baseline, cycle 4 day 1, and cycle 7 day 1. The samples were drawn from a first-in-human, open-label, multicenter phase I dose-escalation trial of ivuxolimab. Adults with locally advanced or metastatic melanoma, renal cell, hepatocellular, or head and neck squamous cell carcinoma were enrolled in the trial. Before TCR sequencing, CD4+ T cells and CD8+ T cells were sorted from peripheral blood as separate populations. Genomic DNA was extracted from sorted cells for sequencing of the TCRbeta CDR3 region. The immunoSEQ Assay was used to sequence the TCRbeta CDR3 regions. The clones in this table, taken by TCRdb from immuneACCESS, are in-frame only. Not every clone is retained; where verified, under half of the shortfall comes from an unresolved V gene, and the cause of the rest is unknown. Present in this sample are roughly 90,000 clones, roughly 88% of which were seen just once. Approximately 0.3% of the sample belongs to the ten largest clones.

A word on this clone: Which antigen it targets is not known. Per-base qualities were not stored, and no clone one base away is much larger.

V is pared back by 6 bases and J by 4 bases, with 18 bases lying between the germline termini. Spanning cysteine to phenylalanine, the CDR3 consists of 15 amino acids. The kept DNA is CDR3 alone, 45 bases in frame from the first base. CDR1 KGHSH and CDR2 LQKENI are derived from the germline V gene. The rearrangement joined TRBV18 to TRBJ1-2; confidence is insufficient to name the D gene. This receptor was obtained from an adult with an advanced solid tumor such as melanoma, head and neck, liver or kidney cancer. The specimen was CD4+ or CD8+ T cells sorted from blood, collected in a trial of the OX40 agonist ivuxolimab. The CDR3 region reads CASSLGPASLYGYTF. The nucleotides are TGTGCCAGCTCCCTTGGGCCGGCATCTCTCTATGGCTACACCTTC.